Listed here are 14 T cell receptor beta chains from one sample, sequenced in a study of blood T cell repertoires in COVID-19. The table came from immunoSEQ multiplex PCR; TCRdb's copy has only in-frame clones and leaves some out. The sample yields roughly 290,000 clones, 75% to 95% seen once. The sample was peripheral blood. The receptor source for this set is a woman in her 30s with COVID-19, enrolled during active disease.

The chain joins TRBV28 to TRBJ1-6; TRBD1 aligns across 9 bases. The trim removed 3 bases at V and 8 bases at J, leaving 11 bases unmatched. From germline, CDR1 is MDHEN and CDR2 SYDVKM. The CDR3 extends over 17 amino acids. In DNA, the CDR3 is TGTGCCAGCAGTTTTATGTGGACAGGGGCTGGACATTCACCCCTCCACTTT. Residues: CASSFMWTGAGHSPLHF. The complete variable domain, with remaining parts taken from reference TRBV28 and TRBJ1-6, reads DVKVTQSSRYLVKRTGEKVFLECVQDMDHENMFWYRQDPGLGLRLIYFSYDVKMKEKGDIPEGYSVSREKKERFSLILESASTNQTSMYLCASSFMWTGAGHSPLHFGNGTRLTVT.

The rearrangement links TRBV30 to TRBJ1-3; a possible D gene is TRBD1 (5 bases). Looked up from germline, CDR1 is GTSNPN and CDR2 is SVGIG (reference sequence). Deletions cut 2 bases from V and 2 bases from J, with 7 bases between. CDR3 length: 13 amino acids. This chain's CDR3 is CAWSRQTGNTIYF. The CDR3 coding sequence is TGTGCCTGGAGTCGACAGACTGGAAACACCATATATTTT.

This clone was detected only once. The chain combines TRBV7-9 with TRBJ1-2; unclear D gene. V dropped 5 bases and J dropped 4 bases, with 17 bases sitting between them. The CDR3 spans 15 residues. Germline V lookup: CDR1 SEHNR, CDR2 FQNEAQ (reference sequence). This CDR3 reads CASSPHKGSGYGYTF. CDR3 in DNA: TGTGCCAGCAGCCCCCACAAAGGCTCGGGCTATGGCTACACCTTC.

The V call is TRBV27, the J call TRBJ2-1; D is ambiguous. Germline CDR1 MNHEY, CDR2 SMNVEV (reference sequence). This CDR3 has 14 amino acids. V shed 1 base and J shed 8 bases, with 12 bases lying between them. The CDR3 sequence is CASSLLPPTDEQFF. As DNA, the CDR3 is TGTGCCAGCAGTTTATTACCCCCGACTGATGAGCAGTTCTTC.

This clone was counted once. The V gene is TRBV7-3, the J gene TRBJ1-1; tentative D call: TRBD1 (6 bases). Germline V gives CDR1 SGHTA, CDR2 FQGTGA. This CDR3 comprises 13 residues. V lost 4 bases to trimming and J lost 4 bases, with 10 bases between them. This CDR3 is CASSSYRVTEAFF. In DNA form, the CDR3 reads TGTGCCAGCAGCTCCTACAGGGTCACTGAAGCTTTCTTT.

The V call is TRBV28, the J call TRBJ2-1; 7 bases match TRBD2. Germline values: CDR1 MDHEN, CDR2 SYDVKM. CDR3 size: 16 residues. With 6 bases clipped from V and 10 bases from J, the junction kept 18 bases outside the gene matches. The CDR3: CASSRIIAGWGSEQFF. As DNA, the CDR3 is TGTGCCAGCAGCCGCATTATAGCGGGCTGGGGCTCGGAGCAGTTCTTC.

The J gene is TRBJ2-1, the V gene TRBV24-1; a possible D gene is TRBD2 (5 bases). The length of the CDR3 is 16 residues. The V end lost 7 bases, the J end lost 0 bases, and 15 bases lay between the germline ends. Germline CDR1 is KGHDR and CDR2 is SFDVKD. In DNA, the CDR3 is TGTGCCACCAGCCCTCGAGCGGAAATCTCCTACAATGAGCAGTTCTTC. As protein: CATSPRAEISYNEQFF.

The V call is TRBV6-4, the J call TRBJ1-2; maybe TRBD1 (5 bases). This CDR3 has 15 residues. V lost 2 bases, J lost 7 bases, and 17 bases lay in between. Germline loops: CDR1 MRHNA, CDR2 SNTAGT. The CDR3, as DNA: TGTGCCAGCAGTGACAACCCTGGGACTAAGGGTGGCTACACCTTC. Translation: CASSDNPGTKGGYTF.

This chain connects TRBV6-6 to TRBJ2-6; 10 bases align to TRBD1. This CDR3 spans 16 amino acids. Germline V gene sequence: CDR1 MNHNY, CDR2 SVGAGI (reference sequence). The trim removed 7 bases at V and 2 bases at J, leaving 5 bases unmatched. CDR3 residues: CASKDRGFAGANVLTF. DNA of the CDR3: TGTGCCAGCAAGGACAGGGGGTTCGCTGGGGCCAACGTCCTGACTTTC.

This sequence joins TRBV5-1 and TRBJ1-2; D gene uncertain. Trimming stripped 0 bases from V and 2 bases from J, with 11 bases between. The CDR3 is 15 residues long. Germline V gene data show CDR1 as SGHRS and CDR2 as YFSETQ. The CDR3 sequence is CASSLEAGPNYGYTF. CDR3 in DNA: TGCGCCAGCAGCTTGGAGGCAGGCCCCAACTATGGCTACACCTTC.

This chain links TRBV27 with TRBJ2-7; 7 bases match TRBD2. CDR3 length: 15 residues. Per the germline V gene, CDR1 is MNHEY and CDR2 is SMNVEV (reference sequence). V shed 3 bases and J 2 bases; nucleotides not matched to a gene: 7. The CDR3 DNA reads TGTGCCAGCAGTTTGGGAGTAGGGACTACCTACGAGCAGTACTTC. Protein sequence: CASSLGVGTTYEQYF.

The V call is TRBV19, the J call TRBJ1-4; 10 bases line up with TRBD1. Trimming at V came to 6 bases and at J to 7 bases, leaving 5 bases not matched to a gene. CDR1 LNHDA and CDR2 SQIVND come from the germline V gene (reference sequence). The CDR3 consists of 14 residues. Here the CDR3 DNA reads TGTGCCAGTAGGGCGGGACAGGGGTCTGAAAAACTGTTTTTT. As protein: CASRAGQGSEKLFF. Variable domain in full (rest from reference TRBV19 and TRBJ1-4): DGGITQSPKYLFRKEGQNVTLSCEQNLNHDAMYWYRQDPGQGLRLIYYSQIVNDFQKGDIAEGYSVSREKKESFPLTVTSAQKNPTAFYLCASRAGQGSEKLFFGSGTQLSVL.

The chain couples TRBV5-4 to TRBJ2-5, with D possibly matching TRBD1 (5 bases). Trimming cost V 0 bases and J 4 bases, with 13 bases left between them. CDR1 SGHNT and CDR2 YYREEE come from the germline V gene (reference sequence). The CDR3 contains 15 residues. Written as DNA, the CDR3 is TGTGCCAGCAGCTTGGCATCAGGGTACAGAGAGACCCAGTACTTC. Translated, it gives CASSLASGYRETQYF.

The V and J genes are TRBV6-5 and TRBJ1-2; 7 bases align to TRBD1. Losses at the gene ends were 5 bases for V and 8 bases for J; bases not matched to a gene: 8. From germline, CDR1 is MNHEY and CDR2 SVGAGI. The CDR3 is 13 amino acids. The CDR3 bases are TGTGCCAGCAGTACCGGGACAGTTGAAGGCTACACCTTC. Its protein is CASSTGTVEGYTF.